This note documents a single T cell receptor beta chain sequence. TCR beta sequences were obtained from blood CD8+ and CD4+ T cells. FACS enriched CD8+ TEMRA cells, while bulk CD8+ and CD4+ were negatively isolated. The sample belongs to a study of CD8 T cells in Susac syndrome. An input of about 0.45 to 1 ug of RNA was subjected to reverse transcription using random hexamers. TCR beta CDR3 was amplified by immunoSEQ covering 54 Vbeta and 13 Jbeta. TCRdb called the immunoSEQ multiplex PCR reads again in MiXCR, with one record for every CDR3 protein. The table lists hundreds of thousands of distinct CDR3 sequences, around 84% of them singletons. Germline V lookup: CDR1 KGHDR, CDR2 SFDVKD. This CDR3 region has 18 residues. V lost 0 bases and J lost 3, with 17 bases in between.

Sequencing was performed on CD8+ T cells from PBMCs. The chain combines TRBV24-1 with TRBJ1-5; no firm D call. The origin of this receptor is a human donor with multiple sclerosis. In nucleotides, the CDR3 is TGTGCCACCAGTGATTTGTTCAGACACCTCAACGCCAATCAGCCCCAGCATTTT. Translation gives CATSDLFRHLNANQPQHF.